What follows describes a single TCR beta chain. This clone was seen only once. Its antigen specificity is not known. No much larger clone is present one base from it, and per-base qualities are unavailable. This specimen comes from a study of OX40 agonist ivuxolimab in advanced cancers. Background on the whole study: Ivuxolimab was a fully human IgG2 agonistic monoclonal antibody targeting the costimulatory receptor OX40 (CD134). Patients were allowed to have had prior anti-PD-1, anti-PD-L1 or anti-CTLA-4 therapy, and around 40% of the dose-escalation patients had previously received checkpoint inhibitors. Intravenous ivuxolimab was administered to patients every 2 weeks at six dose levels: 0.01, 0.1, 0.3, 1.5, 3 and 10 mg/kg. The paper reports the monotherapy dose-escalation portion (N of about 50 patients) of the phase I ivuxolimab trial. In the dose-escalation cohort, 82.7% of patients were male, and the mean age was approximately 60 years, with a range of about 20 to 79. Of the 52 patients in dose escalation, about 19 had hepatocellular carcinoma, approximately 15 had melanoma, 9 had renal cell carcinoma and 9 had head and neck cancer. Three dose-escalation patients achieved partial responses, one with hepatocellular carcinoma and two with cutaneous melanoma. Peripheral TCRbeta sequencing aimed to test whether ivuxolimab altered TCR sequence diversity and caused clonal T-cell expansion. Broad study findings and their caveats: Clonal expansion of both CD4+ and CD8+ blood T cells was observed from baseline to week 6 at doses 0.1 to 3.0 mg/kg. After ivuxolimab, expanded clones were on average more numerous among CD8+ T cells than among CD4+ T cells. The antigen specificity of the peripheral T cells that underwent clonal expansion was not determined. In partial responders in the 0.1-3.0 mg/kg groups, normalized peripheral clonal expansion was found to be among the lowest, especially among CD8+ T cells. Low levels of normalized T-cell clonal expansion were also seen in some nonresponding patients.

CDR1 MDHEN and CDR2 SYDVKM are derived from the germline V gene. V is trimmed back by 6 bases and J by 7 bases, and the junction contains 22 bases that no gene match accounts for. The CDR3 holds 19 amino acids from the cysteine to the phenylalanine. Kept here is only the CDR3 DNA, which spans 57 bases and is read in frame from base 1. To sequence the TCRbeta CDR3 region, genomic DNA was isolated from the sorted cells. TCRbeta CDR3 regions were sequenced using the immunoSEQ Assay. TCRdb obtained this table from immuneACCESS and retained in-frame rearrangements with V and J assigned. These tables miss some clones; where compared with another copy, unresolved V genes account for less than half of the shortfall, and the remainder is unexplained. The sample has approximately 82,000 clones on record, approximately 95% of them singletons. Over 20% of the sample is taken by the ten largest. The trial excluded patients who had a history of autoimmune disease or were on systemic immunosuppression. Peripheral blood for TCR sequencing was collected from all dose cohorts at baseline, on cycle 4 day 1, and on cycle 7 day 1. The samples were taken from a phase I, first-in-human, multicenter, open-label dose-escalation trial of ivuxolimab. The trial enrolled adults with locally advanced or metastatic head and neck squamous cell, hepatocellular, melanoma or renal cell carcinoma. Before TCR sequencing, CD4+ T cells and CD8+ T cells were sorted from peripheral blood as separate populations.

The rearrangement joined TRBV28 to TRBJ1-5; the central 9 bases match TRBD1. The specimen comprised CD4+ or CD8+ T cells sorted from blood, sampled in a trial of the OX40 agonist ivuxolimab. The sequence came from an adult with an advanced solid tumor such as melanoma, head and neck, liver or kidney cancer. Read as DNA, the sequence is TGTGCCAGCAGCCGGGACAGGGTGGGTATAGCAATCGGCGCGCAGCCCCAGCATTTT. The encoded protein is CASSRDRVGIAIGAQPQHF. The entire variable domain, with the stretches around the CDR3 drawn from the reference TRBV28 and TRBJ1-5 proteins, is DVKVTQSSRYLVKRTGEKVFLECVQDMDHENMFWYRQDPGLGLRLIYFSYDVKMKEKGDIPEGYSVSREKKERFSLILESASTNQTSMYLCASSRDRVGIAIGAQPQHFGDGTRLSIL.